The T cell receptor beta chain under discussion was sequenced for a study of OX40 agonist ivuxolimab in advanced cancers. The overall study: Every 2 weeks, patients received ivuxolimab intravenously, dosed at 0.01 to 10 mg/kg.

Germline CDR1 SEHNR, CDR2 FQNEAQ (reference sequence). The CDR3 sequence is 14 residues long. The V gene lost 5 bases and the J gene lost 1 base, with 11 bases spanning the gap. Produced via immunoSEQ multiplex PCR; TCRdb's table is partial and in-frame only. Of tens of thousands of clones listed, about 90% were seen once; the top ten hold roughly 0.4%. V usage is TRBV7-9 and J usage is TRBJ2-5; D ambiguous. The material was CD4+ or CD8+ T cells sorted from blood, obtained in a trial of the OX40 agonist ivuxolimab. This TCR was recovered from an adult with an advanced solid tumor such as melanoma, head and neck, liver or kidney cancer. CDR3 residues: CASSPMEFQETQYF. In nucleotides, the CDR3 is TGTGCCAGCAGCCCGATGGAGTTCCAAGAGACCCAGTACTTC.